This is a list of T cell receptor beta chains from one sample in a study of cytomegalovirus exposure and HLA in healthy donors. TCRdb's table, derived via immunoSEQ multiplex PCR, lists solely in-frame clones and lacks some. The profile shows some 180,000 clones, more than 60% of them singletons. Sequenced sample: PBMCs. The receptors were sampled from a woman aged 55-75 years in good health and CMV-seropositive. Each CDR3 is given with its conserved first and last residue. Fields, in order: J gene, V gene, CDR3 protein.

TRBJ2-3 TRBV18 CASSPYGSNTDTQYF
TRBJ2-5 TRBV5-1 CASTLAGARGETQYF
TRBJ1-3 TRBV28 CASSLRGFGNTIYF
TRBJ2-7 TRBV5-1 CASSYSFTSEQYF
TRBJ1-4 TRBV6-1 CASSEDRRINEKLFF
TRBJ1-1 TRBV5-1 CASSRGSTGDTEAFF
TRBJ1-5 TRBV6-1 CASSWDRLNQPQHF
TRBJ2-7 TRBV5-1 CASSLGTSGSSYEQYF
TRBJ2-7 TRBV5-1 CASSFTSGSYEQYF
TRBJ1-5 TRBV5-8 CASSFGTGTYQPQHF
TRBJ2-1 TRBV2 CASSEEGRASNEQFF
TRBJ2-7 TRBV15 CATSRDGTGFYEQYF
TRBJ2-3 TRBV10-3 CAISGLAGVTDTQYF
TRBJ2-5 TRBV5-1 CASSLNGGLQETQYF
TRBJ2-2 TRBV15 CATSRGLAGVAGELFF
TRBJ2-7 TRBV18 CASSPGTGSYEQYF
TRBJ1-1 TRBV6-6 CASSYGQGNTEAFF
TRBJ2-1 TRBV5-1 CASSPSGGSSYNEQFF
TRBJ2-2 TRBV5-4 CASSYSGGAWRAGELFF
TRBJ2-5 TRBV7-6 CASSPGLAVQETQYF
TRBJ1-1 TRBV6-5 CASRRTENTEAFF
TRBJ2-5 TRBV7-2 CASSSTASGGAETQYF
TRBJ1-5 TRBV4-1 CASRLGTGGQPQHF
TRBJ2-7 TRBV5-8 CASSSARTSASYEQYF
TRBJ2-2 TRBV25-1 CASSPPSHVTGELFF
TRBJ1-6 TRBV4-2 CASSQDTGGNSRPLHF
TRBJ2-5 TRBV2 CASSMETQYF
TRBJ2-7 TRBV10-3 CAISEQDSYEQYF
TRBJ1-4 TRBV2 CASIVRDRRTTNDGKLFF
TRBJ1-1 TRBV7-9 CASSLGAGENTEAFF
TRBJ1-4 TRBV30 CAWSVRGQNEKLFF
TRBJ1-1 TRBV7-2 CASSPQGGTEAFF
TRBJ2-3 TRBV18 CASSPPLRGGDTQYF
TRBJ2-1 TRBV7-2 CASSLYKGGILYNEQFF
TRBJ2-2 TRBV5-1 CASSTRTTGELFF
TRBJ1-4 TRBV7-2 CASSSQSGTGGEKLFF
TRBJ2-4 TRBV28 CASSLRDSWAKNSQYF
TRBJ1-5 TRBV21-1 CASSKREGGPQHF
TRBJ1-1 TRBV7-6 CASSFTLPPGQGKMNTEAFF
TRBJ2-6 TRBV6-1 CASNTGSGANVLTF